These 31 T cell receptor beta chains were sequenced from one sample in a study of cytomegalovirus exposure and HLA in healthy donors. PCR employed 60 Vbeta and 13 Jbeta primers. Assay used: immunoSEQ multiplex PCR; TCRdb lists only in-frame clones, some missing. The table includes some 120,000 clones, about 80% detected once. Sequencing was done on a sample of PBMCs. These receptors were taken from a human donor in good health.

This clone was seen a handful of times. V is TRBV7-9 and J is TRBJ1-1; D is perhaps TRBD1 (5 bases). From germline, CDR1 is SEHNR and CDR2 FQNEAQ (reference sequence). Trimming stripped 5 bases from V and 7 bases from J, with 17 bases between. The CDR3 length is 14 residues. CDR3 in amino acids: CASSPRVGQGEAFF. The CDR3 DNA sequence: TGTGCCAGCAGCCCAAGAGTAGGTCAGGGTGAAGCTTTCTTT.

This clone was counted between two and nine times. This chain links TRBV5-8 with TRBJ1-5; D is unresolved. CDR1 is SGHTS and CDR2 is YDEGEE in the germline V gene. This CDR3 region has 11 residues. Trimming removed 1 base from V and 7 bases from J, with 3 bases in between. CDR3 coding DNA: TGTGCCAGCAGCTTGCTACAGCCCCAGCATTTT. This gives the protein CASSLLQPQHF.

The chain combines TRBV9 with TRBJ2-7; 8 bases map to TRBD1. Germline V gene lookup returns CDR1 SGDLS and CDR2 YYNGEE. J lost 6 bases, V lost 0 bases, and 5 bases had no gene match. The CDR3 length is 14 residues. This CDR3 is CASSVAQGASEQYF. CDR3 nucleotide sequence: TGTGCCAGCAGCGTAGCCCAGGGGGCGAGCGAGCAGTACTTC.

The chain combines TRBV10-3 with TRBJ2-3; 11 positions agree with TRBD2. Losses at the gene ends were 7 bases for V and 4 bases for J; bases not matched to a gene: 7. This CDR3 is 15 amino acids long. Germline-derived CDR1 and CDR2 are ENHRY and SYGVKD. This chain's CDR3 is CAIMSSGGGSDTQYF. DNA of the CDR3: TGTGCCATCATGAGTAGCGGGGGGGGGTCAGATACGCAGTATTTT.

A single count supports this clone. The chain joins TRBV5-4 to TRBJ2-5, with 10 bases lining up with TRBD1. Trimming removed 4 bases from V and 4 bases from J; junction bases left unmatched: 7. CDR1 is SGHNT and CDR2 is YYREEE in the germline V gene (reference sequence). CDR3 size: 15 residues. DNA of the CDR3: TGTGCCAGCAGCCTTAGACAGGGGGCGACAGAGACCCAGTACTTC. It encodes CASSLRQGATETQYF. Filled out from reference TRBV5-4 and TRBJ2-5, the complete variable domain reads ETGVTQSPTHLIKTRGQQVTLRCSSQSGHNTVSWYQQALGQGPQFIFQYYREEENGRGNFPPRFSGLQFPNYSSELNVNALELDDSALYLCASSLRQGATETQYFGPGTRLLVL.

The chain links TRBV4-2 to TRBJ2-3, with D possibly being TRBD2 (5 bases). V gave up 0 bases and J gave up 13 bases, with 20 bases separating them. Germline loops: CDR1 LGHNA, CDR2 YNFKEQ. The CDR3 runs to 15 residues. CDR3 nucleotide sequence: TGTGCCAGCAGCCAAGATCTTAGTGGGCCTAGCTTCGAGTATTTT. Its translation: CASSQDLSGPSFEYF.

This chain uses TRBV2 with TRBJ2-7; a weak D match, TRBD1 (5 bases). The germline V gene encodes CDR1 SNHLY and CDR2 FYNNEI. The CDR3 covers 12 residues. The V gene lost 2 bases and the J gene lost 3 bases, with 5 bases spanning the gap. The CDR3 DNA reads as TGTGCCAGCAGTGAAACAGGCTACGAGCAGTACTTC. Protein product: CASSETGYEQYF.

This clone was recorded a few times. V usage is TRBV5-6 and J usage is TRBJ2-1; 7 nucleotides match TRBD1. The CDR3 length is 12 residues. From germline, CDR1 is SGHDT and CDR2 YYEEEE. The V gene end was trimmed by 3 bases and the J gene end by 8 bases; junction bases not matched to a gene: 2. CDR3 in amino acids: CASSWTGDEQFF. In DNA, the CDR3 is TGTGCCAGCAGCTGGACAGGCGATGAGCAGTTCTTC.

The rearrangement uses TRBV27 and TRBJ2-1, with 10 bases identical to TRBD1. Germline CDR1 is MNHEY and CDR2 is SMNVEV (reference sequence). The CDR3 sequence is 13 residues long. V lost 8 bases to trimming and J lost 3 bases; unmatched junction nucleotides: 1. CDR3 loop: CASWDRGYNEQFF. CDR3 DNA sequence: TGTGCCAGCTGGGACAGGGGCTACAATGAGCAGTTCTTC.

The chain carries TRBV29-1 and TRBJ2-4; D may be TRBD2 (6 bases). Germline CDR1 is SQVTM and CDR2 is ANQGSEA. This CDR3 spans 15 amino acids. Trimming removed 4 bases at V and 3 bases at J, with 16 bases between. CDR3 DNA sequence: TGCAGCGTTGGACACACGGGACTTGGCAAAAACATTCAGTACTTC. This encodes CSVGHTGLGKNIQYF.

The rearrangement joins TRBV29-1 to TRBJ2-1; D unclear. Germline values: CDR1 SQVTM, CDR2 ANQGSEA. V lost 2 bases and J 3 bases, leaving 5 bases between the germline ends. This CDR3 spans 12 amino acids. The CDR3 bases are TGCAGCGTTGAACTAGTCTACAATGAGCAGTTCTTC. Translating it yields CSVELVYNEQFF.

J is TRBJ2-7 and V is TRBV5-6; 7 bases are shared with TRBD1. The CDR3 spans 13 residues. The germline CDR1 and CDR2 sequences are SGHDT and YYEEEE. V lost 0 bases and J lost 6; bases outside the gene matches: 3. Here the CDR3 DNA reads TGTGCCAGCAGCTTGGCCACAGGGGCCGAGCAGTACTTC. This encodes CASSLATGAEQYF.

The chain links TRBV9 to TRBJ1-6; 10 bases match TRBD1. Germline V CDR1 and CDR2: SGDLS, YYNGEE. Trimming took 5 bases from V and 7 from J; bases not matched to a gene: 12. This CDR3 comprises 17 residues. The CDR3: CASSQYPGQGMNSPLHF. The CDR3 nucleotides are TGTGCCAGCAGTCAATATCCGGGACAGGGGATGAATTCACCCCTCCACTTT.

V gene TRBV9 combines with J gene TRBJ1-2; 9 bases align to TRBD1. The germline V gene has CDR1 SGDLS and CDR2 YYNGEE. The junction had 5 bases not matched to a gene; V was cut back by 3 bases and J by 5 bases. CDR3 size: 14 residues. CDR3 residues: CASSAGTGWYGYTF. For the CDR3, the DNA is TGTGCCAGCAGCGCTGGGACAGGGTGGTATGGCTACACCTTC.

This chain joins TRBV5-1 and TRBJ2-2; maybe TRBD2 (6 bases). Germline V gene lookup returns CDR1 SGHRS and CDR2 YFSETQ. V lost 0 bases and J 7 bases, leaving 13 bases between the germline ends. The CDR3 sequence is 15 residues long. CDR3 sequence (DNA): TGCGCCAGCAGCTTGGATGTTTTCGGGAGCGGGGAGCTGTTTTTT. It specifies CASSLDVFGSGELFF.

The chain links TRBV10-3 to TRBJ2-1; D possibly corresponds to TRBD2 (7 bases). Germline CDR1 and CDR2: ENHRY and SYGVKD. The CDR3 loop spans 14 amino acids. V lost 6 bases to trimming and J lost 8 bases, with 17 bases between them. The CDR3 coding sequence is TGTGCCATCAGCGCGGGGGCCCAGCCGGATGAGCAGTTCTTC. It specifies CAISAGAQPDEQFF.

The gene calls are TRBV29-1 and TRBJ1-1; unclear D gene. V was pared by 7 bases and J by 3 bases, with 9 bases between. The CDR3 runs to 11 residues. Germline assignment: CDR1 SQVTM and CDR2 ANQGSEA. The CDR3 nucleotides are TGCAGCGCGACGGAGGACACTGAAGCTTTCTTT. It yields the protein CSATEDTEAFF. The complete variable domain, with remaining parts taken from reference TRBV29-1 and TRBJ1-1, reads SAVISQKPSRDICQRGTSLTIQCQVDSQVTMMFWYRQQPGQSLTLIATANQGSEATYESGFVIDKFPISRPNLTFSTLTVSNMSPEDSSIYLCSATEDTEAFFGQGTRLTVV.

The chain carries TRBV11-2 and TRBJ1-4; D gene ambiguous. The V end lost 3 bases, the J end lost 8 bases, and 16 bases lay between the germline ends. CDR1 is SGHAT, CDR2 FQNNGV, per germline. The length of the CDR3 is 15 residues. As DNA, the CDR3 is TGTGCCAGCAGCTTTTTTGGGCATAAGAAGGAAAAACTGTTTTTT. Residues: CASSFFGHKKEKLFF.

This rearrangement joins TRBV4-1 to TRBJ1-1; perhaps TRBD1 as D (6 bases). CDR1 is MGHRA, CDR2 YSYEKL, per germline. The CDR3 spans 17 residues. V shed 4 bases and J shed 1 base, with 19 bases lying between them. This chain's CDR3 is CASSLGSYRAGNTEAFF. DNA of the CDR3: TGCGCCAGCAGCCTAGGCTCCTACAGGGCGGGGAACACTGAAGCTTTCTTT.

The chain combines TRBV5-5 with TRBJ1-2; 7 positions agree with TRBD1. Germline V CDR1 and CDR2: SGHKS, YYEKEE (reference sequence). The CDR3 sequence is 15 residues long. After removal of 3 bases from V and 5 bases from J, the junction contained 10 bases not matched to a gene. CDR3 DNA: TGTGCCAGCAGCTCGGCCTGGACAGGCCAATATGGCTACACCTTC. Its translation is CASSSAWTGQYGYTF.

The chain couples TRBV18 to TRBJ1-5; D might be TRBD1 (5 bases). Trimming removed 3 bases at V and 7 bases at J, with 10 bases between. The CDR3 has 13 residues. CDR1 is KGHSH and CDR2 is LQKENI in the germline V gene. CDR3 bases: TGTGCCAGCTCACCCCAGGGTTTCCAGCCCCAGCATTTT. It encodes CASSPQGFQPQHF. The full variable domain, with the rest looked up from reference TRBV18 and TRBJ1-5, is NAGVMQNPRHLVRRRGQEARLRCSPMKGHSHVYWYRQLPEEGLKFMVYLQKENIIDESGMPKERFSAEFPKEGPSILRIQQVVRGDSAAYFCASSPQGFQPQHFGDGTRLSIL.

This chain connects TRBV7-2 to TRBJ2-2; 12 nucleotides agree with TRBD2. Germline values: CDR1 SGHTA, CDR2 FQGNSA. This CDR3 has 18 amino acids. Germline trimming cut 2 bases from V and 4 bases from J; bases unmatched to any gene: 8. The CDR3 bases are TGTGCCAGCAGCTTAACCCGGCTAGCGGGGGGGCCCACCGGGGAGCTGTTTTTT. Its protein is CASSLTRLAGGPTGELFF.

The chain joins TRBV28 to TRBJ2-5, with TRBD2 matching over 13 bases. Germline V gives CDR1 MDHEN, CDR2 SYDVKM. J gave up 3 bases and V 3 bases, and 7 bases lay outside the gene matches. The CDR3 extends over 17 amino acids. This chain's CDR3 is CASSFRGLAGVKETQYF. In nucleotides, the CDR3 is TGTGCCAGCAGTTTTCGCGGACTAGCGGGGGTTAAAGAGACCCAGTACTTC.

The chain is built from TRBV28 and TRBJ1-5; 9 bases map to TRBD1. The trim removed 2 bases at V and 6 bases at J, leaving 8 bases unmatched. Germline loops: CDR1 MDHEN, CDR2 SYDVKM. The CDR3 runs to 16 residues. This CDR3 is CASSLVDTGGLQPQHF. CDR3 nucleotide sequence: TGTGCCAGCAGTTTAGTGGATACAGGGGGCCTTCAGCCCCAGCATTTT.

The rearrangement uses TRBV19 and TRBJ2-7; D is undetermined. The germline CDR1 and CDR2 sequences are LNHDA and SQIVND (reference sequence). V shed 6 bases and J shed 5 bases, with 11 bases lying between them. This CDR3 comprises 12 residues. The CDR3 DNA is TGTGCCAGTAGGGGCGCCGTCAACGAGCAGTACTTC. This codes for CASRGAVNEQYF.

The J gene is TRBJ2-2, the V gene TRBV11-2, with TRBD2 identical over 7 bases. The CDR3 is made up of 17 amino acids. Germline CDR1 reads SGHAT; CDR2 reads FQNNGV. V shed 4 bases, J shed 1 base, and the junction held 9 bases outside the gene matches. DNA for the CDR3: TGTGCCAGCAGCTGGGTGGGAGCGGGGTGGAACACCGGGGAGCTGTTTTTT. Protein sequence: CASSWVGAGWNTGELFF.

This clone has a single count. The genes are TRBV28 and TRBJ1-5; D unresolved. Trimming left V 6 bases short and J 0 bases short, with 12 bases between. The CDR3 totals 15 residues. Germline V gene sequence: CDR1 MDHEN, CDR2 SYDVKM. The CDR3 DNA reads TGTGCCAGCAGACCTGGACTGATTAGCAATCAGCCCCAGCATTTT. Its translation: CASRPGLISNQPQHF.

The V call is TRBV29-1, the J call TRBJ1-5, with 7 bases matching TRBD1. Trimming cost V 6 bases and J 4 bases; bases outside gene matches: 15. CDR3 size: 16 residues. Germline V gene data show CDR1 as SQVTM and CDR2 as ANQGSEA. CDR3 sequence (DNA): TGCAGCGTAGGATTTCGACAGGGTAATAAGAATCAGCCCCAGCATTTT. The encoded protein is CSVGFRQGNKNQPQHF.

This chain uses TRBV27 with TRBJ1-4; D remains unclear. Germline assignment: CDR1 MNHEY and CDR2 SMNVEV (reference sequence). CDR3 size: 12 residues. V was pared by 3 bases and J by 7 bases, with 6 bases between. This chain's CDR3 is CASSLRGEKLFF. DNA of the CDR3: TGTGCCAGCAGTTTGAGAGGTGAAAAACTGTTTTTT.

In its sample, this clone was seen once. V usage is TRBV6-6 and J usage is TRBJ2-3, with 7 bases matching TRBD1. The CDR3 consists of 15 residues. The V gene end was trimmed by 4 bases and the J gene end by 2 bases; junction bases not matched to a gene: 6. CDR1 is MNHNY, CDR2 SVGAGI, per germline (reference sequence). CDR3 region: CASSFFDRDTDTQYF. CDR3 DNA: TGTGCCAGCAGTTTTTTCGACAGGGACACAGATACGCAGTATTTT.

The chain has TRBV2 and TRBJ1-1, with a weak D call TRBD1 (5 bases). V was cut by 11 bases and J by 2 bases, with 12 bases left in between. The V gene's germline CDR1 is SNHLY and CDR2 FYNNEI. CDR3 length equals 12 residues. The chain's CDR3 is CALDRINTEAFF. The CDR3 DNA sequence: TGTGCCCTAGACAGAATTAACACTGAAGCTTTCTTT.